The clone carrying this TCR beta chain has only a few counts. Its antigen remains unidentified. The sample comes from a study of T cells after yellow fever vaccination. In the study overall: It was SMART-Seq v4 Ultra Low Input that prepared the fractions with low cell numbers.

Synthesis of TCR cDNA relied on 5'RACE template switching, which attached a universal primer site and UMIs. A single record per CDR3 protein comes from TCRdb applying MiXCR to the 5' RACE reads. The table lists some 290,000 distinct CDR3 sequences, around 10% of them singletons. Regarding the study as a whole: Clonotype sharing between CD4 and CD8 compartments was small.

Germline V gene data show CDR1 as MNHEY and CDR2 as SVGAGI. The CDR3 length is 11 residues. Deletions cut 7 bases from V and 5 bases from J, with 8 bases between. The V and J genes are TRBV6-5 and TRBJ1-1; D unresolved. The specimen comprised CD4+ T cells sorted from PBMCs, sampled 45 days after the yellow fever booster vaccination. This clonotype originated in a young man who received the YFV17D yellow fever vaccine. In DNA, the CDR3 is TGTGCCAGCACCCAAGGTACTGAAGCTTTCTTT. Translated, it gives CASTQGTEAFF.